The next 10 T cell receptor beta chains were all read from a single sample in a study of identical twins. One entry per CDR3 protein, called by TCRdb with MiXCR from the 5' RACE reads. The data show 500,000 to 700,000 distinct CDR3 sequences, less than 9% seen once. The same data also contributed to another study, on yellow fever vaccine responses in identical twins.

The source material was PBMCs. The receptor source for this set is a woman aged 18-29 years in good health.

The CDR3 DNA reads TGTGCCAGCAGCATTACTAGCGGGCAAGAGACCCAGTACTTC. Encoded protein: CASSITSGQETQYF. The V call is TRBV11-2, the J call TRBJ2-5; TRBD2 agrees at 9 bases. The CDR3 is 14 amino acids. Germline values: CDR1 SGHAT, CDR2 FQNNGV. J gave up 2 bases and V 5 bases, and 3 bases lay outside the gene matches.

V is TRBV12-3 or TRBV12-4 and J is TRBJ1-4; D is unclear. Trimming shortened V by 5 bases and J by 9 bases, and 16 bases separated the two germline ends. The CDR3 totals 14 residues. CDR3 in amino acids: CASSHRGYDKKLFF. Written as DNA, the CDR3 is TGTGCCAGCAGTCACCGGGGTTACGACAAAAAACTGTTTTTT.

This clonotype was detected only a few times. The J gene is TRBJ2-5, the V gene TRBV7-9, with 8 bases that match TRBD1. The V gene's germline CDR1 is SEHNR and CDR2 FQNEAQ (reference sequence). The CDR3 runs to 16 residues. With V trimmed by 6 bases and J by 3 bases, 12 bases remained unmatched. CDR3 sequence: CASSHPLDRGEETQYF. CDR3 DNA: TGTGCCAGCAGTCATCCTTTAGACAGGGGAGAAGAGACCCAGTACTTC.

This chain joins TRBV20-1 and TRBJ2-7; D is tentatively TRBD1 or TRBD2 (5 bases each). CDR1 DFQATT and CDR2 SNEGSKA come from the germline V gene (reference sequence). This CDR3 contains 13 residues. The CDR3, as DNA: TGCGGGAGCAGGGCCCCAGGTGTATACGAGCAGTACTTC. It translates to CGSRAPGVYEQYF.

V is TRBV6-5 and J is TRBJ1-4; D gene ambiguous. Deletions cut 6 bases from V and 7 bases from J, with 9 bases between. This CDR3 contains 12 residues. CDR1 and CDR2 (germline): MNHEY, SVGAGI. Here the CDR3 DNA reads TGTGCCAGCAGGGGGTGGGGTGAAAAACTGTTTTTT. Protein sequence: CASRGWGEKLFF.

The genes are TRBV27 and TRBJ2-1; D may be TRBD2 (6 bases). Germline assignment: CDR1 MNHEY and CDR2 SMNVEV (reference sequence). V was trimmed by 5 bases and J by 3 bases, leaving 14 bases between them. The CDR3 length is 15 residues. The CDR3: CASSPQAGFYNEQFF. DNA of the CDR3: TGTGCCAGCAGTCCACAAGCGGGTTTCTACAATGAGCAGTTCTTC.

Many counts were recorded for this clonotype. This chain connects TRBV2 to TRBJ1-5; no clear D. Germline-derived CDR1 and CDR2 are SNHLY and FYNNEI. Trimming left V 3 bases short and J 4 bases short, with 10 bases between. The CDR3 is made up of 14 amino acids. CDR3 residues: CASSEAGGNQPQHF. DNA for the CDR3: TGTGCCAGCAGTGAGGCCGGAGGGAATCAGCCCCAGCATTTT.

The chain joins TRBV3-1 to TRBJ1-2, with TRBD1 matching over 9 bases. Germline assignment: CDR1 LGHDT and CDR2 YNNKEL (reference sequence). V trimming: 3 bases; J trimming: 3 bases; junction bases outside the gene matches: 8. This CDR3 spans 16 amino acids. CDR3: CASSHSRDRAYYGYTF. The DNA for the CDR3 is TGTGCCAGCAGCCACAGCCGGGACAGGGCGTACTATGGCTACACCTTC.

This chain joins TRBV5-1 and TRBJ2-1, with 13 bases aligning to TRBD2. V gave up 2 bases and J gave up 8 bases; unmatched junction bases: 7. The CDR3 sequence is 16 residues long. Germline-derived CDR1 and CDR2 are SGHRS and YFSETQ. CDR3 loop: CASSFTSGGVVDEQFF. The CDR3 DNA reads TGCGCCAGCAGCTTTACTAGCGGGGGGGTCGTGGATGAGCAGTTCTTC.

This clonotype was counted between two and nine times. V is TRBV20-1 and J is TRBJ2-1, with D perhaps TRBD1 or TRBD2 (5 bases each). The CDR3 runs 14 residues. The germline CDR1 and CDR2 sequences are DFQATT and SNEGSKA (reference sequence). V shed 2 bases and J shed 9 bases, with 17 bases lying between them. The CDR3 is CSARLLEIRGEQFF. The CDR3 DNA follows: TGCAGTGCTAGACTACTAGAGATTAGGGGTGAGCAGTTCTTC.